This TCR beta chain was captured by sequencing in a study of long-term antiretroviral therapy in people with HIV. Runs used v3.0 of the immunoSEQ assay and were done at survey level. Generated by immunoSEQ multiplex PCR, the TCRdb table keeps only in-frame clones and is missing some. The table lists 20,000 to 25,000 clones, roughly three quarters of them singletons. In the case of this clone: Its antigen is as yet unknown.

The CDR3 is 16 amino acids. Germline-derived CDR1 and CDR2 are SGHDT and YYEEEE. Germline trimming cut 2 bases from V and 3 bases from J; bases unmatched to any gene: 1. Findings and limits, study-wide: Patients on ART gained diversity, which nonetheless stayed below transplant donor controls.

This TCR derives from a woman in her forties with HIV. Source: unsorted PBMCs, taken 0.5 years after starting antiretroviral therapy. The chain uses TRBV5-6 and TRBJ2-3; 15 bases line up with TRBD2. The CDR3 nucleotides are TGTGCCAGCAGCTTAGGGACTAGCGGGGGGACAGATACGCAGTATTTT. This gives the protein CASSLGTSGGTDTQYF.